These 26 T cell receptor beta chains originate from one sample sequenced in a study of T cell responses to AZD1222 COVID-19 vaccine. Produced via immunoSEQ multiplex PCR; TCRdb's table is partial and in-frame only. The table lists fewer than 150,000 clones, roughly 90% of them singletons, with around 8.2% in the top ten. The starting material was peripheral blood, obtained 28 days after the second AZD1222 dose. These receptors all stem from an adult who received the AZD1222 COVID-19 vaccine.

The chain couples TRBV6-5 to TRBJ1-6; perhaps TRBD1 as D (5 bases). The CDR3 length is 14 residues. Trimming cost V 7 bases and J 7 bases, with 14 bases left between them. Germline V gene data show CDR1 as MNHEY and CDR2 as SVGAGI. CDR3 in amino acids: CASTPGQGNSPLHF. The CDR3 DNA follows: TGTGCCAGCACCCCCGGGCAGGGAAATTCACCCCTCCACTTT.

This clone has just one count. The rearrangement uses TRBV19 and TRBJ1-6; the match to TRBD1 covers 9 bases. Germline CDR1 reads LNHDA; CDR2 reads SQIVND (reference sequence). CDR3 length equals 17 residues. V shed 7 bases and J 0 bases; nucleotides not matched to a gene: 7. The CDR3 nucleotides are TGTGCCAGTAAAGACAGGGGGAAAAGCTCCTATAATTCACCCCTCCACTTT. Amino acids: CASKDRGKSSYNSPLHF.

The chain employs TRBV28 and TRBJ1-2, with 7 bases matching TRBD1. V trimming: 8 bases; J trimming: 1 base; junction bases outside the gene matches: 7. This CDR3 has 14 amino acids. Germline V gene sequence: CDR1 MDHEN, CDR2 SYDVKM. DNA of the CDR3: TGTGCCAGCGGATACCAGGGGGGTAACTATGGCTACACCTTC. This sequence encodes CASGYQGGNYGYTF.

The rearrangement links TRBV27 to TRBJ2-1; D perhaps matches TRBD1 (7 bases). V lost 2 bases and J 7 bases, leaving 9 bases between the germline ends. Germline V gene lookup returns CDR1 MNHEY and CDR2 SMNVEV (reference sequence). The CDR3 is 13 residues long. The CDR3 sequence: CASSLQGGNEQFF. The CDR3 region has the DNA TGTGCCAGCAGTTTACAGGGGGGAAATGAGCAGTTCTTC.

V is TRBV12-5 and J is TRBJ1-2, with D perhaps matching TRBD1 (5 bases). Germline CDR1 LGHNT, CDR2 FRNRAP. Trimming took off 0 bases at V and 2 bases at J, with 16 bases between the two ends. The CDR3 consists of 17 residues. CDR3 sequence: CASGLVPWAGQNYGYTF. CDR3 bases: TGTGCTAGTGGTTTGGTACCATGGGCAGGGCAGAACTATGGCTACACCTTC.

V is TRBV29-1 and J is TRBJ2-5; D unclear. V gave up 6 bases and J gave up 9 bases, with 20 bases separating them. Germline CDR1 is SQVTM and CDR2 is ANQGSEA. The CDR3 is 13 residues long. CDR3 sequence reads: CSVSRGRSWAQYF. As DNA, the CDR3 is TGCAGCGTCAGCAGAGGCAGGTCGTGGGCCCAGTACTTC.

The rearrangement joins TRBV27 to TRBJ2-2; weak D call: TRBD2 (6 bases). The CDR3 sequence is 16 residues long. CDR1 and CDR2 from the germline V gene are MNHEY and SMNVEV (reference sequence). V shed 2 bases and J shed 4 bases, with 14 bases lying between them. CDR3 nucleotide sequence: TGTGCCAGCAGTTTAGGAGGGCCTATCCGCACCGGGGAGCTGTTTTTT. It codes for CASSLGGPIRTGELFF.

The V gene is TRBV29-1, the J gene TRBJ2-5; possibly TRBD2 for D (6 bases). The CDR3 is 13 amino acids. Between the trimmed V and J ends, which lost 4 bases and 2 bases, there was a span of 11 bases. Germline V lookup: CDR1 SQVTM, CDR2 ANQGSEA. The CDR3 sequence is CSVARTTQETQYF. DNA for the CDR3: TGCAGCGTTGCCCGGACTACTCAAGAGACCCAGTACTTC.

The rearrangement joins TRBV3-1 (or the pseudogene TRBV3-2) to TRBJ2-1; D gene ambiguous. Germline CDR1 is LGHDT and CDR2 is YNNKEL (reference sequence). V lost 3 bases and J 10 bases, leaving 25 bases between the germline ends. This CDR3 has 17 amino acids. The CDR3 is CASSQDPTGRWGMEQFF. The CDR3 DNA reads TGTGCCAGCAGCCAGGACCCGACTGGACGATGGGGTATGGAGCAGTTCTTC.

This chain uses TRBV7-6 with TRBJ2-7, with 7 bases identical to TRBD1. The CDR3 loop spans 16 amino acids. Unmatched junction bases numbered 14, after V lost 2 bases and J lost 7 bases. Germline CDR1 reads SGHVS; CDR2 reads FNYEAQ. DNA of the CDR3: TGTGCCAGCAGCTTAACTGGGACAGAGGGCCCCGGGGAGCAGTACTTC. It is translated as CASSLTGTEGPGEQYF. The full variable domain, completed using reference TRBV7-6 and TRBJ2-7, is GAGVSQSPRYKVTKRGQDVALRCDPISGHVSLYWYRQALGQGPEFLTYFNYEAQQDKSGLPNDRFSAERPEGSISTLTIQRTEQRDSAMYRCASSLTGTEGPGEQYFGPGTRLTVT.

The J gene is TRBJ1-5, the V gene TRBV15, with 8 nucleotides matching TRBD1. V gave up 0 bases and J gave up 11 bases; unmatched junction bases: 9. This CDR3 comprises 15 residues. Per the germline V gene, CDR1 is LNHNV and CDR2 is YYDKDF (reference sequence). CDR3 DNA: TGTGCCACCAGCAGAGAAAACAGGGGGTACCGGTCCCAGCATTTT. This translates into CATSRENRGYRSQHF.

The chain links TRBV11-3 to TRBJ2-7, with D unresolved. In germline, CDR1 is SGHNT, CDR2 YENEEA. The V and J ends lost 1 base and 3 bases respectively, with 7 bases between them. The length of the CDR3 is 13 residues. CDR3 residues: CASSLADGYEQYF. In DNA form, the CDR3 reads TGTGCCAGCAGCTTAGCCGACGGCTACGAGCAGTACTTC.

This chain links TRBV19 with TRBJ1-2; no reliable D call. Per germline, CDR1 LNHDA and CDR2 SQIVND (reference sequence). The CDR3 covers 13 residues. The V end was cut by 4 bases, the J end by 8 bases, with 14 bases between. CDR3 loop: CASSSGRVAGYTF. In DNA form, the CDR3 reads TGTGCCAGTAGTAGCGGTAGGGTCGCGGGCTACACCTTC.

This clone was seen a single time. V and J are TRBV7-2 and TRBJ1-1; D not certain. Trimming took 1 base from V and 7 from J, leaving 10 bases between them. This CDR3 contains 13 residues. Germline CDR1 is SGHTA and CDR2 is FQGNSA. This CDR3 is CASSLGLPNEAFF. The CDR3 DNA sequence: TGTGCCAGCAGCTTAGGTCTACCCAATGAAGCTTTCTTT.

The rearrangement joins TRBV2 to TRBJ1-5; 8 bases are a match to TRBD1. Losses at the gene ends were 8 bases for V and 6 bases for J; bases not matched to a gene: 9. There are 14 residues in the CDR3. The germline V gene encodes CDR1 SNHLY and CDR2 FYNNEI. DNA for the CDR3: TGTGCCAGCTCAGGGGGCTTGGTGCTTCAGCCCCAGCATTTT. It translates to CASSGGLVLQPQHF.

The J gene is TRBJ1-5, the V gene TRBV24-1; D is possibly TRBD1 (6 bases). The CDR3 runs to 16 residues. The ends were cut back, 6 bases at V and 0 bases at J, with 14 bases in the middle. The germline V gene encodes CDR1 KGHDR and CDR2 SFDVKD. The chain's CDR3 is CATSPTGPYSNQPQHF. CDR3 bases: TGTGCCACCAGTCCAACAGGGCCCTATAGCAATCAGCCCCAGCATTTT.

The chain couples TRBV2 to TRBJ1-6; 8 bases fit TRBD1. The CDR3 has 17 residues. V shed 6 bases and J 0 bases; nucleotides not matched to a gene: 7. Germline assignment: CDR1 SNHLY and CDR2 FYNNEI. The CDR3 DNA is TGTGCCAGCAGACCTGGACAGGGAGCCTCCTATAATTCACCCCTCCACTTT. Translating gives CASRPGQGASYNSPLHF.

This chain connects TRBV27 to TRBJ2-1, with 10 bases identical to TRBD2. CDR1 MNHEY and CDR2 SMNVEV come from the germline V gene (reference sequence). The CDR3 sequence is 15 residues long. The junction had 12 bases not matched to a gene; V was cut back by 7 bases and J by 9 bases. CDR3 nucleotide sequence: TGTGCCAGCACCTATGGGGCTAGCGGGAGAGCTGAGCAGTTCTTC. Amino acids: CASTYGASGRAEQFF.

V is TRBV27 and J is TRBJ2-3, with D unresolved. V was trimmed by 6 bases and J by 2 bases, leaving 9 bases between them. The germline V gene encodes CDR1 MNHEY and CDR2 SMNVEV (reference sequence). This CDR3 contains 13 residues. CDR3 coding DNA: TGTGCCAGCAGCTCCATTCACACAGATACGCAGTATTTT. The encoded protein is CASSSIHTDTQYF.

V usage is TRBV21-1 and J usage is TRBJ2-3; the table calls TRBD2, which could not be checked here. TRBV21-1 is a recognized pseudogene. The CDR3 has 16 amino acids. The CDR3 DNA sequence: TGTGCCAGCAGCAAAGTAACTAGCGGGTACACAGATACGCAGTATTTT. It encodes CASSKVTSGYTDTQYF.

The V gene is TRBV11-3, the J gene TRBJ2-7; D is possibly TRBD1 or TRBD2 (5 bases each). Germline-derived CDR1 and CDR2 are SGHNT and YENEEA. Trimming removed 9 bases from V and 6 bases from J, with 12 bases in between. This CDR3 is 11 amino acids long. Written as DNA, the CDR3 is TGTGCCAGGGGACCTCCAAGCGAGCAGTACTTC. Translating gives CARGPPSEQYF.

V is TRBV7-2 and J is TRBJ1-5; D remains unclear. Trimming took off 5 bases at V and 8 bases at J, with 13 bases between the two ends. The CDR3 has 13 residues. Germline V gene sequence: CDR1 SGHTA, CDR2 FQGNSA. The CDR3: CASSLGGREPQHF. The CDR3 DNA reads TGTGCCAGCAGCCTTGGCGGTAGAGAGCCCCAGCATTTT.

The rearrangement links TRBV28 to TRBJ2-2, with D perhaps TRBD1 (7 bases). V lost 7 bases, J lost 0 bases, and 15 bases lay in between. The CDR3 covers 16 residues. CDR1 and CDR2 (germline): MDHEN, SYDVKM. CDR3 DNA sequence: TGTGCCAGCATTGAAGGGGGGACAGCGAACACCGGGGAGCTGTTTTTT. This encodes CASIEGGTANTGELFF.

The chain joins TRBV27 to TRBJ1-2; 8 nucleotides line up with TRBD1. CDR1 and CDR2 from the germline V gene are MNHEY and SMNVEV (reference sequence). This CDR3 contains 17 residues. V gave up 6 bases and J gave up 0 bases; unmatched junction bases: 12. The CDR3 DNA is TGTGCCAGCAGGATGTCGTTTGGGACAGGTACTAACTATGGCTACACCTTC. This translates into CASRMSFGTGTNYGYTF.

The CDR3 spells CASSSTGTPKNSPLHF. For the CDR3, the DNA is TGTGCCAGCAGCAGTACCGGGACACCTAAAAATTCACCCCTCCACTTT. The rearrangement uses TRBV7-8 and TRBJ1-6, with D possibly TRBD1 on 6 matching bases. The CDR3 spans 16 residues. Trimming removed 5 bases at V and 7 bases at J, with 18 bases between. CDR1 is SGHVS, CDR2 FQNEAQ, per germline.

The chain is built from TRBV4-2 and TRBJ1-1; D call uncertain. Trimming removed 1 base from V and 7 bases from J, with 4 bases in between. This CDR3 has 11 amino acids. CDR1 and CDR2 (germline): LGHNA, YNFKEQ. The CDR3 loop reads CASSQAYEAFF. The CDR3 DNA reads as TGTGCCAGCAGCCAAGCCTATGAAGCTTTCTTT.